The clone carrying this TCR beta chain was seen at least ten times. These data are taken from a study of T-cell reconstitution after alpha-beta-depleted transplantation in children. The library targeted TCRbeta and was prepared with unique molecular identifiers. TCRdb ran MiXCR on the PCR reads and lists one entry per CDR3 protein. The sample shows 200,000 to 300,000 distinct CDR3 sequences, more than 10% of them seen only once. V was clipped by 7 bases and J by 8 bases, with 15 bases between them. The CDR3 is 13 residues long. The rearrangement links TRBV12-3 or TRBV12-4 to TRBJ2-1, with D possibly TRBD2 on 5 matching bases. This receptor was identified in a human donor who donated a stem cell graft to a child with acute lymphoblastic leukemia. The sequencing used PBMCs from the stem cell graft donor, collected from the stem cell graft. CDR3 bases: TGTGCCAGCACCTCGGCGGGCTGGGATGAGCAGTTCTTC. Protein: CASTSAGWDEQFF.